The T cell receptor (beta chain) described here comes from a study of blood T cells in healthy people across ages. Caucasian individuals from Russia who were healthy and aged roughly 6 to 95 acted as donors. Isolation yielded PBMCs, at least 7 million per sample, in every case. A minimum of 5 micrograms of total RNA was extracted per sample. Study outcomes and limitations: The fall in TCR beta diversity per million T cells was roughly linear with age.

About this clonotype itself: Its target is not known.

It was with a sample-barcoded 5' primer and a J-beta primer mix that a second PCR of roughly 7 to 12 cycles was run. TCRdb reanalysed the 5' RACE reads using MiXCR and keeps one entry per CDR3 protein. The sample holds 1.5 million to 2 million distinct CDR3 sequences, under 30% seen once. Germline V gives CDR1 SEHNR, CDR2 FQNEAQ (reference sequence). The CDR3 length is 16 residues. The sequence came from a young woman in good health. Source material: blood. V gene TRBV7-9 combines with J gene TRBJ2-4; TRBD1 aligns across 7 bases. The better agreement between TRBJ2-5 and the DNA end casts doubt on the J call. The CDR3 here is CASSLAGTVGGETQYF. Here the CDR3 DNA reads TGTGCCAGCAGCTTAGCCGGGACAGTGGGTGGAGAGACCCAGTACTTC.